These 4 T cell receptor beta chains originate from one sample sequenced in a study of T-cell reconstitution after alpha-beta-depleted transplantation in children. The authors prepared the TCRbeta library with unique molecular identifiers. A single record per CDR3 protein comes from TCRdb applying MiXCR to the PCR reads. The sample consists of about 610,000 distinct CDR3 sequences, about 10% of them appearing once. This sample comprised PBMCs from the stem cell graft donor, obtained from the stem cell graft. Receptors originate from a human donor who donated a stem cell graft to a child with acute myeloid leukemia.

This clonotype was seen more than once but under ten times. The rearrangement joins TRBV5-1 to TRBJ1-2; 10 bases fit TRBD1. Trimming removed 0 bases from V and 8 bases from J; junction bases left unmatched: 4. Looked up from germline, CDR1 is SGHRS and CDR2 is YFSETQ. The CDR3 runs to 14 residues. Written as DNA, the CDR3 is TGCGCCAGCAGCTTGGACGGGACAGGGGCCGGCTACACCTTC. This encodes CASSLDGTGAGYTF. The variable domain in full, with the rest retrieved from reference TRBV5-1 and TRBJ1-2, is KAGVTQTPRYLIKTRGQQVTLSCSPISGHRSVSWYQQTPGQGLQFLFEYFSETQRNKGNFPGRFSGRQFSNSRSEMNVSTLELGDSALYLCASSLDGTGAGYTFGSGTRLTVV.

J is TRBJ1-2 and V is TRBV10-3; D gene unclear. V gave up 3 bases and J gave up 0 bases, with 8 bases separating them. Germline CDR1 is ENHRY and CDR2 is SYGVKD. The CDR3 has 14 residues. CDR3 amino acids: CAISEGWTNYGYTF. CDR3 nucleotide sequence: TGTGCCATCAGTGAAGGTTGGACTAACTATGGCTACACCTTC.

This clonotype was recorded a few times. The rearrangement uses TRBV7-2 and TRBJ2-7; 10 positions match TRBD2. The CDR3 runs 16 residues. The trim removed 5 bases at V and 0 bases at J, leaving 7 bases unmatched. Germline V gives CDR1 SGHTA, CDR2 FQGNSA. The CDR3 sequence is CASSLRASGGSYEQYF. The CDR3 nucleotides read TGTGCCAGCAGCCTACGAGCTAGCGGGGGCTCCTACGAGCAGTACTTC.

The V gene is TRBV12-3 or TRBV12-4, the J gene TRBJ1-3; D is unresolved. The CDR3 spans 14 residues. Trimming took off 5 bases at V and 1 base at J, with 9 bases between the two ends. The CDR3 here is CASSIQISGNTIYF. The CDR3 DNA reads TGTGCCAGCAGTATACAGATTTCTGGAAACACCATATATTTT.